These T cell receptor beta chains were read from a single sample in a study of T cell responses to AZD1222 COVID-19 vaccine. Assay used: immunoSEQ multiplex PCR; TCRdb lists only in-frame clones, some missing. The sample comprises around 81,000 clones, around four fifths of which are singletons, and 2.9% rests with the top ten. Source: peripheral blood, taken on day 0 of AZD1222 vaccination. These receptors were taken from an adult in good health. CDR3s include the opening cysteine and the closing phenylalanine or tryptophan. D genes are given only for firm matches. Clone size, where shown, is once, few, many, or a class for clones that have expanded.

abundance: few; d_gene: TRBD1; j_gene: TRBJ2-3; v_gene: TRBV19; CDR3nt: TGTGCCAGTAGTCCCCGGGACAGGACAGATACGCAGTATTTT; CDR3aa: CASSPRDRTDTQYF
abundance: -; d_gene: -; j_gene: TRBJ2-1; v_gene: TRBV5-4; CDR3nt: TGTGCCAGCAGCTTGAGGCAGGGTAAAGGGGATGAGCAGTTCTTC; CDR3aa: CASSLRQGKGDEQFF
abundance: -; d_gene: TRBD1; j_gene: TRBJ1-2; v_gene: TRBV27; CDR3nt: TGTGCCAGCAGTTTATCCGGACAGGGGGCGGGTGGCTACACCTTC; CDR3aa: CASSLSGQGAGGYTF
abundance: -; d_gene: -; j_gene: TRBJ2-5; v_gene: TRBV6-5; CDR3nt: TGTGCCAGCAGCAAGAGGGGGGGGGAGACCCAGTACTTC; CDR3aa: CASSKRGGETQYF
abundance: -; d_gene: TRBD1; j_gene: TRBJ2-7; v_gene: TRBV5-1; CDR3nt: TGCGCCAGCAGGCGAACCAGGGACAGCACCTACGAGCAGTACTTC; CDR3aa: CASRRTRDSTYEQYF
abundance: -; d_gene: -; j_gene: TRBJ2-5; v_gene: TRBV7-2; CDR3nt: TGTGCCAGCCAAGGGGGTAATGAGGAGACCCAGTACTTC; CDR3aa: CASQGGNEETQYF
abundance: -; d_gene: -; j_gene: TRBJ1-1; v_gene: TRBV7-2; CDR3nt: TGTGCCAGCGGCACACAGGGACGAGGGACTGAAGCTTTCTTT; CDR3aa: CASGTQGRGTEAFF
abundance: -; d_gene: -; j_gene: TRBJ2-2; v_gene: TRBV27; CDR3nt: TGTGCCAGCAGTACCGCCGCCGGGGAGCTGTTTTTT; CDR3aa: CASSTAAGELFF
abundance: -; d_gene: TRBD2; j_gene: TRBJ2-1; v_gene: TRBV10-3; CDR3nt: TGTGCCGTAACGGGACTAGGTTTCAATGAGCAGTTCTTC; CDR3aa: CAVTGLGFNEQFF
abundance: -; d_gene: -; j_gene: TRBJ1-2; v_gene: TRBV12-3/TRBV12-4; CDR3nt: TGTGCCAGCAGCTTGACGGACTATGGCTACACCTTC; CDR3aa: CASSLTDYGYTF
abundance: -; d_gene: TRBD2; j_gene: TRBJ2-1; v_gene: TRBV5-1; CDR3nt: TGCGCCAGCAGCACAGGTACGAGCGGGGGGTGGATCGAGCAGTTCTTC; CDR3aa: CASSTGTSGGWIEQFF
abundance: -; d_gene: -; j_gene: TRBJ2-3; v_gene: TRBV29-1; CDR3nt: TGCAGCGTTGTTGGACAGCGGGGCACAGATACGCAGTATTTT; CDR3aa: CSVVGQRGTDTQYF
abundance: few; d_gene: -; j_gene: TRBJ1-4; v_gene: TRBV4-3; CDR3nt: TGCGCCAGCAGCCAAGATACAGGGTTCTCTAATGAAAAACTGTTTTTT; CDR3aa: CASSQDTGFSNEKLFF
abundance: once; d_gene: -; j_gene: TRBJ2-2; v_gene: TRBV18; CDR3nt: TGTGCCAGCTCACGGTCCGGGAACACCGGGGAGCTGTTTTTT; CDR3aa: CASSRSGNTGELFF
abundance: -; d_gene: -; j_gene: TRBJ2-1; v_gene: TRBV7-3; CDR3nt: TGTGCCAGCAGCTTCGGTGGATCTAACAATGAGCAGTTCTTC; CDR3aa: CASSFGGSNNEQFF
abundance: -; d_gene: -; j_gene: TRBJ1-5; v_gene: TRBV24-1; CDR3nt: TGTGCCACCCACCGGGACGATAGCAATCAGCCCCAGCATTTT; CDR3aa: CATHRDDSNQPQHF
abundance: -; d_gene: TRBD1; j_gene: TRBJ2-3; v_gene: TRBV6-5; CDR3nt: TGTGCCAGCCGGGACAGTGAGGATACGCAGTATTTT; CDR3aa: CASRDSEDTQYF
abundance: -; d_gene: -; j_gene: TRBJ2-2; v_gene: TRBV3-1/TRBV3-2; CDR3nt: TGTGCCAGCAGCCAGGATCGCCACAACACCGGGGAGCTGTTTTTT; CDR3aa: CASSQDRHNTGELFF
abundance: -; d_gene: TRBD1; j_gene: TRBJ1-2; v_gene: TRBV19; CDR3nt: TGTGCCAGTAGTTCAAAGGACAGGGCGGGATACTACACCTTC; CDR3aa: CASSSKDRAGYYTF
abundance: -; d_gene: TRBD2; j_gene: TRBJ2-5; v_gene: TRBV27; CDR3nt: TGTGCCAGCAGTGTAACATCGGGACTAGGGTACCAAGAGACCCAGTACTTC; CDR3aa: CASSVTSGLGYQETQYF
abundance: -; d_gene: TRBD1; j_gene: TRBJ1-1; v_gene: TRBV5-8; CDR3nt: TGTGCCAGCAGCGCAAACCAGGGGGGGAACACTGAAGCTTTCTTT; CDR3aa: CASSANQGGNTEAFF
abundance: -; d_gene: -; j_gene: TRBJ1-1; v_gene: TRBV14; CDR3nt: TGTGCCAGCAGCCAACTCCAGAACACTGAAGCTTTCTTT; CDR3aa: CASSQLQNTEAFF
abundance: -; d_gene: -; j_gene: TRBJ2-6; v_gene: TRBV5-5; CDR3nt: TGTGCCAGCAGCTTGGCCGGGGTACAGGGCTCTGGGGCCAACGTCCTGACTTTC; CDR3aa: CASSLAGVQGSGANVLTF
abundance: -; d_gene: -; j_gene: TRBJ2-2; v_gene: TRBV4-3; CDR3nt: TGCGCCAGCAGCCTCGGGCAGGGGTCCACCGGGGAGCTGTTTTTT; CDR3aa: CASSLGQGSTGELFF
abundance: -; d_gene: TRBD1; j_gene: TRBJ1-2; v_gene: TRBV4-2; CDR3nt: TGTGCCAGCAGCCAAGATCAGGGGGAGCGGGGCTACACCTTC; CDR3aa: CASSQDQGERGYTF
abundance: -; d_gene: -; j_gene: TRBJ2-2; v_gene: TRBV6-5; CDR3nt: TGTGCCAGCAGGAGCCAGGGTGACGCCGGGGAGCTGTTTTTT; CDR3aa: CASRSQGDAGELFF
abundance: -; d_gene: -; j_gene: TRBJ1-2; v_gene: TRBV27; CDR3nt: TGTGCCAGCAGTTTTGCTGGGACTAGTAACTATGGCTACACCTTC; CDR3aa: CASSFAGTSNYGYTF
abundance: -; d_gene: -; j_gene: TRBJ2-3; v_gene: TRBV3-1/TRBV3-2; CDR3nt: TGTGCCAGCAGCCAAGGGACTAGCACAGATACGCAGTATTTT; CDR3aa: CASSQGTSTDTQYF
abundance: -; d_gene: TRBD1; j_gene: TRBJ2-1; v_gene: TRBV11-2; CDR3nt: TGTGCCAGCAGCTTAGGGACCGGGACAGGGGGAGAAAATGAGCAGTTCTTC; CDR3aa: CASSLGTGTGGENEQFF
abundance: -; d_gene: TRBD1; j_gene: TRBJ1-2; v_gene: TRBV7-9; CDR3nt: TGTGCCAGCAGTTGGGACAGGGGGAACTATGGCTACACCTTC; CDR3aa: CASSWDRGNYGYTF
abundance: -; d_gene: TRBD1; j_gene: TRBJ1-6; v_gene: TRBV30; CDR3nt: TGTGCCTGGAGTGGCGGGACAGGGGGAGATTCACCCCTCCACTTT; CDR3aa: CAWSGGTGGDSPLHF
abundance: -; d_gene: -; j_gene: TRBJ2-2; v_gene: TRBV4-3; CDR3nt: TGCGCCAGCAGCCAAGGTCGGGGGAACACCGGGGAGCTGTTTTTT; CDR3aa: CASSQGRGNTGELFF
abundance: -; d_gene: TRBD2; j_gene: TRBJ2-1; v_gene: TRBV7-2; CDR3nt: TGTGCCAGCAGCTACCGGACTAGCGGGAGTTTCTACAATGAGCAGTTCTTC; CDR3aa: CASSYRTSGSFYNEQFF
abundance: -; d_gene: -; j_gene: TRBJ2-1; v_gene: TRBV5-1; CDR3nt: TGCGCCAGCAGCTTGACCCGGGCCCTCTACAATGAGCAGTTCTTC; CDR3aa: CASSLTRALYNEQFF
abundance: -; d_gene: TRBD1; j_gene: TRBJ2-6; v_gene: TRBV27; CDR3nt: TGTGCCAGCAGTTTAAAGGGGTACCGGGACAGGGGGACCTCTGGGGCCAACGTCCTGACTTTC; CDR3aa: CASSLKGYRDRGTSGANVLTF
abundance: few; d_gene: -; j_gene: TRBJ2-7; v_gene: TRBV3-1/TRBV3-2; CDR3nt: TGTGCCAGCACCCCCAGTCCGGGCACGGGGGAGCAGTACTTC; CDR3aa: CASTPSPGTGEQYF
abundance: -; d_gene: TRBD1; j_gene: TRBJ2-7; v_gene: TRBV11-2; CDR3nt: TGTGCCAGCAGCTTAGGTGGACAGGGGACTACCTACGAGCAGTACTTC; CDR3aa: CASSLGGQGTTYEQYF
abundance: -; d_gene: -; j_gene: TRBJ1-2; v_gene: TRBV6-2/TRBV6-3; CDR3nt: TGTGCCAGCAGTTACCCGGCGGTCGGCTACACCTTC; CDR3aa: CASSYPAVGYTF
abundance: -; d_gene: TRBD1; j_gene: TRBJ1-6; v_gene: TRBV7-2; CDR3nt: TGTGCCAGCAGCCTCACAGGGGGCGCGTCTAATTCACCCCTCCACTTT; CDR3aa: CASSLTGGASNSPLHF
abundance: -; d_gene: TRBD1; j_gene: TRBJ2-1; v_gene: TRBV11-2; CDR3nt: TGTGCCAGCAGCTTAGACAGGGGGTCGAATGAGCAGTTCTTC; CDR3aa: CASSLDRGSNEQFF
abundance: -; d_gene: TRBD1; j_gene: TRBJ2-5; v_gene: TRBV5-4; CDR3nt: TGTGCCAGCAGCTTGGCTAGGGACAGGGGCATCCAGACCCAGTACTTC; CDR3aa: CASSLARDRGIQTQYF
abundance: -; d_gene: -; j_gene: TRBJ1-2; v_gene: TRBV7-2; CDR3nt: TGTGCCAGCACCGACACCTATGGCTACACCTTC; CDR3aa: CASTDTYGYTF
abundance: few; d_gene: -; j_gene: TRBJ1-5; v_gene: TRBV28; CDR3nt: TGTGCCAGCAGTTTAGCAGGGAGTAATCAGCCCCAGCATTTT; CDR3aa: CASSLAGSNQPQHF
abundance: few; d_gene: -; j_gene: TRBJ1-4; v_gene: TRBV18; CDR3nt: TGTGCCAGCTCCCCAAACGCCGGGGGGGCAGGGAATGAAAAACTGTTTTTT; CDR3aa: CASSPNAGGAGNEKLFF
abundance: -; d_gene: TRBD1; j_gene: TRBJ1-1; v_gene: TRBV19; CDR3nt: TGTGCCAGTAGTACGGTACTTAAGGGGGCGTATAACACTGAAGCTTTCTTT; CDR3aa: CASSTVLKGAYNTEAFF
abundance: -; d_gene: TRBD1; j_gene: TRBJ1-2; v_gene: TRBV19; CDR3nt: TGTGCCAGTAGTATGGACAGGGGGGTTGGGGGCTACACCTTC; CDR3aa: CASSMDRGVGGYTF
abundance: few; d_gene: -; j_gene: TRBJ1-2; v_gene: TRBV6-2/TRBV6-3; CDR3nt: TGTGCCAGCAGTTACGGGGGAAACATTTATGGCTACACCTTC; CDR3aa: CASSYGGNIYGYTF
abundance: -; d_gene: TRBD1; j_gene: TRBJ2-5; v_gene: TRBV5-4; CDR3nt: TGTGCCACCCAGGGACAGCCACAAGAGACCCAGTACTTC; CDR3aa: CATQGQPQETQYF
abundance: -; d_gene: -; j_gene: TRBJ1-1; v_gene: TRBV7-8; CDR3nt: TGTGCCAGCAGCTTAGGATGGGCGAACACTGAAGCTTTCTTT; CDR3aa: CASSLGWANTEAFF
abundance: -; d_gene: TRBD1; j_gene: TRBJ1-1; v_gene: TRBV19; CDR3nt: TGTGCCAGTAGTATAATGGTCCTCGGGACAGGGGGGATGAACACTGAAGCTTTCTTT; CDR3aa: CASSIMVLGTGGMNTEAFF
abundance: -; d_gene: -; j_gene: TRBJ2-3; v_gene: TRBV10-2; CDR3nt: TGCGCCAGCTTGGGACCCCGGGGCACAGATACGCAGTATTTT; CDR3aa: CASLGPRGTDTQYF
abundance: -; d_gene: TRBD2; j_gene: TRBJ2-5; v_gene: TRBV5-4; CDR3nt: TGTGCCAGCAGCTTGGCCGGGGGGGAAGAGACCCAGTACTTC; CDR3aa: CASSLAGGEETQYF
abundance: -; d_gene: TRBD2; j_gene: TRBJ2-2; v_gene: TRBV6-2/TRBV6-3; CDR3nt: TGTGCCAGCAGTTACAGGACTAGCGCCAACACCGGGGAGCTGTTTTTT; CDR3aa: CASSYRTSANTGELFF
abundance: -; d_gene: TRBD1; j_gene: TRBJ2-5; v_gene: TRBV6-5; CDR3nt: TGTGCCAGCAGCCGTACAGGGGGTAAAGAGACCCAGTACTTC; CDR3aa: CASSRTGGKETQYF
abundance: -; d_gene: TRBD1; j_gene: TRBJ2-5; v_gene: TRBV5-4; CDR3nt: TGTGCCAGCAGCACGGGACAGCGGGAGACCCAGTACTTC; CDR3aa: CASSTGQRETQYF
abundance: medium-sized; d_gene: -; j_gene: TRBJ1-5; v_gene: TRBV27; CDR3nt: TGTGCCAGCAGTTCCAGGGATCAGCCCCAGCATTTT; CDR3aa: CASSSRDQPQHF
abundance: once; d_gene: -; j_gene: TRBJ1-1; v_gene: TRBV29-1; CDR3nt: TGCAGCGCAGAGAACACTGAAGCTTTCTTT; CDR3aa: CSAENTEAFF
abundance: -; d_gene: -; j_gene: TRBJ2-2; v_gene: TRBV7-3; CDR3nt: TGTGCCAGCAGCATAAACCCGGACGCCAAGCCCCAGGGCACCGGGGAGCTGTTTTTT; CDR3aa: CASSINPDAKPQGTGELFF
abundance: -; d_gene: -; j_gene: TRBJ2-3; v_gene: TRBV6-6; CDR3nt: TGTGCCAGCAGTTACCCTGAGGACAGCACAGATACGCAGTATTTT; CDR3aa: CASSYPEDSTDTQYF
abundance: -; d_gene: -; j_gene: TRBJ2-2; v_gene: TRBV2; CDR3nt: TGTGCCAGCAGTGAAGGCGTGGTAGGGGAGCTGTTTTTT; CDR3aa: CASSEGVVGELFF